One and the same sample provided the 28 T cell receptor beta chains below, sequenced in a study of blood T cell repertoires in COVID-19 (dated by TCRdb to the early 2020s). Libraries were constructed by the immunoSEQ multiplex PCR assay. TCRdb stores this immuneACCESS table with in-frame sequences only. Part of the clones is absent; in the studies checked, under half of the shortfall reflects unresolved V genes, and no reason is known for the rest. Recorded for this sample are about 240,000 clones; roughly 85% of them occurred a single time. Around 3.5% of the sample goes to the ten largest clones. The source material was peripheral blood. The receptor source for this set is a woman aged 18-35 years with acute or convalescent COVID-19.

This sequence joins TRBV5-1 and TRBJ2-3; TRBD1 might be the D (6 bases). CDR3 length equals 15 residues. Germline CDR1 is SGHRS and CDR2 is YFSETQ. The ends were cut back, 4 bases at V and 0 bases at J, with 12 bases in the middle. CDR3 nucleotides: TGCGCCAGCAGCCAAGGACAGACGAGCACAGATACGCAGTATTTT. Amino acids: CASSQGQTSTDTQYF.

This rearrangement joins TRBV9 to TRBJ2-1, with TRBD2 matching 8 bases. Germline V CDR1 and CDR2: SGDLS, YYNGEE. This CDR3 is built from 16 residues. Trimming took 0 bases from V and 4 from J; bases not matched to a gene: 6. CDR3 loop: CASSVVAGGVYNEQFF. DNA of the CDR3: TGTGCCAGCAGCGTAGTCGCGGGAGGTGTATACAATGAGCAGTTCTTC.

This chain links TRBV19 with TRBJ1-5, with D uncertain. V was clipped by 2 bases and J by 6 bases, with 8 bases between them. CDR1 and CDR2 (germline): LNHDA, SQIVND (reference sequence). CDR3 size: 13 residues. In DNA, the CDR3 is TGTGCCAGTAGTATAATGGCCCCTCAGCCCCAGCATTTT. Translating gives CASSIMAPQPQHF.

This rearrangement joins TRBV13 to TRBJ1-1; D is ambiguous. With 8 bases removed from V and 3 bases from J, the gap between germline ends came to 16 bases. In germline, CDR1 is PRHDT, CDR2 FYEKMQ (reference sequence). This CDR3 region has 14 residues. CDR3 in DNA: TGTGCCAGCGGTATACAGCTCTGGCACACTGAAGCTTTCTTT. This encodes CASGIQLWHTEAFF.

The V and J genes are TRBV7-2 and TRBJ2-1; D uncertain. Looked up from germline, CDR1 is SGHTA and CDR2 is FQGNSA. The CDR3 loop spans 11 amino acids. V was shortened by 4 bases and J by 12 bases, with 10 bases between the two germline ends. The CDR3 sequence: CASSSVFVQFF. The CDR3 coding sequence is TGTGCCAGCAGCTCCGTGTTTGTGCAGTTCTTC.

J is TRBJ1-5 and V is TRBV29-1; 11 nucleotides line up with TRBD1. Germline loops: CDR1 SQVTM, CDR2 ANQGSEA. The CDR3 spans 15 residues. The V and J ends lost 6 bases and 3 bases, in that order; junction bases with no gene match: 7. The DNA for the CDR3 is TGCAGCGTGACAGGGACAGGGGGTACCAATCAGCCCCAGCATTTT. Protein product: CSVTGTGGTNQPQHF.

The chain joins TRBV9 to TRBJ1-1, with D perhaps TRBD1 (5 bases). The CDR3 totals 15 residues. In germline, CDR1 is SGDLS, CDR2 YYNGEE. V lost 2 bases and J lost 3, with 14 bases in between. The CDR3, as DNA: TGTGCCAGCAGCGTTGGAGGGACGGCGGACACTGAAGCTTTCTTT. Translating it yields CASSVGGTADTEAFF.

V and J are TRBV5-5 and TRBJ2-6, with 7 bases that match TRBD1. The junction had 12 bases not matched to a gene; V was cut back by 6 bases and J by 0 bases. The CDR3 covers 18 residues. Germline loops: CDR1 SGHKS, CDR2 YYEKEE (reference sequence). The CDR3 here is CASTLGTEKISGANVLTF. In DNA, the CDR3 is TGTGCCAGCACGCTCGGGACAGAGAAAATCTCTGGGGCCAACGTCCTGACTTTC. Together with reference TRBV5-5 and TRBJ2-6, the CDR3 gives the full variable domain: DAGVTQSPTHLIKTRGQQVTLRCSPISGHKSVSWYQQVLGQGPQFIFQYYEKEERGRGNFPDRFSARQFPNYSSELNVNALLLGDSALYLCASTLGTEKISGANVLTFGAGSRLTVL.

On this clone: Mismatch with germline at one junction end may stem from a read error. V gene TRBV28 combines with J gene TRBJ2-1; D is uncertain. This CDR3 contains 15 residues. CDR1 MDHEN and CDR2 SYDVKM come from the germline V gene. CDR3 sequence reads: CVSSFLETSYNEQFF. The CDR3 nucleotides read TGTGTCAGCAGTTTTCTAGAAACATCCTACAATGAGCAGTTCTTC.

The rearrangement links TRBV7-2 to TRBJ2-3; TRBD1 is a possible D gene (7 bases). Germline assignment: CDR1 SGHTA and CDR2 FQGNSA. V was trimmed by 5 bases and J by 0 bases, leaving 15 bases between them. This CDR3 has 16 residues. This chain's CDR3 is CASSLTGAGSTDTQYF. The CDR3 coding sequence is TGTGCCAGCAGCCTAACAGGGGCGGGGAGCACAGATACGCAGTATTTT.

The rearrangement links TRBV4-3 to TRBJ1-2; D remains unclear. This CDR3 has 14 residues. Germline CDR1 reads LGHNA; CDR2 reads YSLEER. The germline V and J ends were trimmed by 4 bases and 10 bases, with 19 bases remaining between them. The CDR3 nucleotides read TGCGCCAGCAGCCTTGACGGCGTGGGGAGGATCTACACCTTC. Residues: CASSLDGVGRIYTF.

The table lists this clone with a count of one. The chain combines TRBV10-1 with TRBJ2-2; 11 bases fit TRBD2. Germline V gene data show CDR1 as WNHNN and CDR2 as SYGVQD (reference sequence). V was pared by 3 bases and J by 12 bases, with 15 bases of the junction left unmatched. CDR3 size: 17 residues. The CDR3 bases are TGCGCCAGCAGTGACCGCGGACTAGCGGGCGGCTTAGGAAAGCTGTTTTTT. This translates into CASSDRGLAGGLGKLFF.

This clone was counted a few times. V is TRBV5-8 and J is TRBJ2-5; maybe TRBD1 (6 bases). The CDR3 is made up of 13 amino acids. V was clipped by 7 bases and J by 2 bases, with 12 bases between them. Germline loops: CDR1 SGHTS, CDR2 YDEGEE. The CDR3 coding sequence is TGTGCCAGCGGCCGGGACATTCAAGAGACCCAGTACTTC. This gives the protein CASGRDIQETQYF.

This clone came up once. Sequence at one end of the junction differs from germline and may be a read error. This chain joins TRBV24-1 and TRBJ1-2; no clear D. This CDR3 comprises 14 residues. CDR1 is KGHDR, CDR2 SFDVKD, per germline. This chain's CDR3 is CATSDYSSYYGYTF. The CDR3 nucleotides are TGTGCCACCAGCGATTATAGCTCCTACTATGGCTACACCTTC.

The J gene is TRBJ2-7, the V gene TRBV3-1 (or the pseudogene TRBV3-2), with D possibly TRBD2 on 6 matching bases. The CDR3 extends over 14 amino acids. Germline loops: CDR1 LGHDT, CDR2 YNNKEL (reference sequence). V lost 5 bases to trimming and J lost 4 bases, with 15 bases between them. The CDR3 bases are TGTGCCAGCAGCACCAACCCGGGGAGGTACGAGCAGTACTTC. It translates to CASSTNPGRYEQYF.

This clone occurred many times. The gene calls are TRBV6-2 or TRBV6-3 and TRBJ1-1, with D perhaps matching TRBD1 (5 bases). Germline V gene lookup returns CDR1 MNHEY and CDR2 SVGEGT. The V gene lost 2 bases and the J gene lost 1 base, with 17 bases spanning the gap. This CDR3 region has 17 residues. The CDR3: CASSYIGGRASNTEAFF. CDR3 sequence (DNA): TGTGCCAGCAGTTACATTGGGGGGAGGGCCTCGAACACTGAAGCTTTCTTT.

The chain joins TRBV20-1 to TRBJ2-1; weak D call: TRBD1 (5 bases). The length of the CDR3 is 14 residues. The V and J ends lost 3 bases and 7 bases respectively, with 16 bases between them. Germline loops: CDR1 DFQATT, CDR2 SNEGSKA (reference sequence). Written as DNA, the CDR3 is TGCAGTGCTAGTGCTTTCCAGGGCGCTAATGAGCAGTTCTTC. The encoded protein is CSASAFQGANEQFF.

CDR3 sequence: CASNSGRRTDTQYF. CDR3 sequence (DNA): TGTGCCAGTAACAGCGGGAGACGGACAGATACGCAGTATTTT. The genes are TRBV28 and TRBJ2-3; TRBD2 agrees at 8 bases. The CDR3 is made up of 14 amino acids. Per germline, CDR1 MDHEN and CDR2 SYDVKM. The V and J ends lost 9 bases and 3 bases, in that order; junction bases with no gene match: 8.

This clone turned up a few times. V is TRBV2 and J is TRBJ2-1; 10 bases are shared with TRBD1. V was clipped by 4 bases and J by 4 bases; unmatched bases: 7. This CDR3 region has 16 residues. Germline-derived CDR1 and CDR2 are SNHLY and FYNNEI. CDR3 coding DNA: TGTGCCAGCAGTGCCCACGACAGGGGGCCTTACAATGAGCAGTTCTTC. Its translation: CASSAHDRGPYNEQFF.

The chain links TRBV30 to TRBJ2-5; D remains ambiguous. Between the trimmed V and J ends, which lost 4 bases and 4 bases, there was a span of 13 bases. The CDR3 extends over 13 amino acids. CDR1 GTSNPN and CDR2 SVGIG come from the germline V gene (reference sequence). The CDR3 nucleotides are TGTGCCTGGAATAAAGAGTTAAGAGAGACCCAGTACTTC. Protein: CAWNKELRETQYF.

CDR3 sequence: CASSLIREGGNEQFF. In nucleotides, the CDR3 is TGCGCCAGCAGCTTGATTCGGGAGGGTGGCAATGAGCAGTTCTTC. The chain carries TRBV5-1 and TRBJ2-1, with 8 nucleotides matching TRBD2. This CDR3 is 15 amino acids long. CDR1 SGHRS and CDR2 YFSETQ come from the germline V gene. Trimming cost V 1 base and J 6 bases; bases outside gene matches: 6.

This clone was seen only once. The CDR3 nucleotides are TGTGCCAGCAGGCCGAGACAGGGGAACACTGAAGCTTTCTTT. It specifies CASRPRQGNTEAFF. This chain links TRBV5-8 with TRBJ1-1; TRBD1 matches at 7 bases. V shed 5 bases and J 1 base; nucleotides not matched to a gene: 5. In germline, CDR1 is SGHTS, CDR2 YDEGEE. The CDR3 extends over 14 amino acids.

This clone was detected only a few times. The V call is TRBV29-1, the J call TRBJ2-1; TRBD2 matches at 10 bases. The CDR3 sequence is 15 residues long. V was pared by 4 bases and J by 8 bases, with 11 bases of the junction left unmatched. Germline V gives CDR1 SQVTM, CDR2 ANQGSEA. The CDR3 here is CSVVGTSGTRDEQFF. Here the CDR3 DNA reads TGCAGCGTTGTAGGTACTAGCGGGACCAGGGATGAGCAGTTCTTC.

V usage is TRBV28 and J usage is TRBJ2-1, with 7 nucleotides matching TRBD2. Germline CDR1 and CDR2: MDHEN and SYDVKM. The CDR3 runs to 16 residues. The V gene end was trimmed by 3 bases and the J gene end by 0 bases; junction bases not matched to a gene: 5. CDR3 sequence reads: CASSLIGGSSYNEQFF. CDR3 DNA: TGTGCCAGCAGTTTGATCGGCGGGAGCTCCTACAATGAGCAGTTCTTC.

The CDR3 DNA reads TGTGCCAGCAGTTTCGGGTACAGGGGTAGCACAGATACGCAGTATTTT. Its translation is CASSFGYRGSTDTQYF. This chain connects TRBV28 to TRBJ2-3; TRBD1 matches 7 bases. The CDR3 spans 16 residues. The germline gives CDR1 MDHEN, CDR2 SYDVKM. Unmatched junction bases numbered 6, after V lost 3 bases and J lost 0 bases.

V and J are TRBV2 and TRBJ2-3; 8 bases are shared with TRBD1. The junction had 6 bases not matched to a gene; V was cut back by 10 bases and J by 0 bases. This CDR3 region has 14 residues. The germline V gene encodes CDR1 SNHLY and CDR2 FYNNEI. DNA of the CDR3: TGTGCCATCCCGTGGACAGGGAGCACAGATACGCAGTATTTT. It encodes CAIPWTGSTDTQYF.

The chain couples TRBV28 to TRBJ1-1, with D maybe TRBD1 (6 bases). The length of the CDR3 is 14 residues. V lost 2 bases and J lost 0, with 7 bases in between. Germline-derived CDR1 and CDR2 are MDHEN and SYDVKM. DNA of the CDR3: TGTGCCAGCAGTTTAGGGGGCATGAACACTGAAGCTTTCTTT. Its translation: CASSLGGMNTEAFF. Filled out from reference TRBV28 and TRBJ1-1, the complete variable domain reads DVKVTQSSRYLVKRTGEKVFLECVQDMDHENMFWYRQDPGLGLRLIYFSYDVKMKEKGDIPEGYSVSREKKERFSLILESASTNQTSMYLCASSLGGMNTEAFFGQGTRLTVV.

This chain links TRBV4-3 with TRBJ2-4; tentatively, D is TRBD2 (6 bases). Germline V gives CDR1 LGHNA, CDR2 YSLEER. The V end lost 3 bases, the J end lost 0 bases, and 12 bases lay between the germline ends. The CDR3 totals 16 residues. The CDR3 sequence: CASSHSRRGAKNIQYF. The CDR3 DNA is TGCGCCAGCAGCCACTCGAGGCGGGGAGCCAAAAACATTCAGTACTTC.